These 13 T cell receptor beta chains were sequenced from one sample in a study of T cells in Graves' hyperthyroidism and ophthalmopathy. RNA transcripts gave rise to amplified TCR beta CDR3 regions. With the HTBI primer set, the TCR CDR3 went through a first round of RT-PCR. TCRdb reprocessed the multiplex PCR reads via MiXCR and lists one record per CDR3 protein. Among approximately 200,000 distinct CDR3 sequences, about 17% were seen once, and the ten largest hold around 43%. Sample: blood. These TCRs come from a man aged 40-55 years with Graves' hyperthyroidism.

This clonotype was recorded at least ten times. DNA for the CDR3: TGTGCCAGCAGCGCGGACAGGCGTACGAACACCGGGGAGCTGTTTTTT. The encoded protein is CASSADRRTNTGELFF. This rearrangement joins TRBV5-5 to TRBJ2-2; 7 bases map to TRBD1. Losses at the gene ends were 4 bases for V and 0 bases for J; bases not matched to a gene: 6. Germline V gene lookup returns CDR1 SGHKS and CDR2 YYEKEE (reference sequence). The CDR3 is made up of 16 amino acids.

This clonotype has just one count. The chain couples TRBV4-3 to TRBJ2-3, with 14 bases lining up with TRBD2. J lost 3 bases, V lost 0 bases, and 8 bases had no gene match. The CDR3 consists of 19 residues. Germline assignment: CDR1 LGHNA and CDR2 YSLEER. The CDR3 is CASSQEVSGLAGDTDTQYF. The DNA for the CDR3 is TGCGCCAGCAGCCAAGAGGTCTCGGGACTAGCGGGGGATACAGATACGCAGTATTTT.

The table lists this clonotype with many counts. V usage is TRBV3-1 and J usage is TRBJ2-1, with D unresolved. CDR1 and CDR2 (germline): LGHDT, YNNKEL (reference sequence). Deletions cut 0 bases from V and 8 bases from J, with 8 bases between. The CDR3 consists of 13 residues. The CDR3 DNA sequence: TGTGCCAGCAGCCAAGATCCGGCGTATGAGCAGTTCTTC. It codes for CASSQDPAYEQFF.

The chain has TRBV19 and TRBJ1-5; 8 bases line up with TRBD1. CDR3 size: 15 residues. In germline, CDR1 is LNHDA, CDR2 SQIVND (reference sequence). Trimming cost V 6 bases and J 7 bases; bases outside gene matches: 11. CDR3 DNA: TGTGCCAGTAGCCCTCTCGACAGGGGAGGACAGCCCCAGCATTTT. This codes for CASSPLDRGGQPQHF.

This clonotype appeared many times. The chain combines TRBV7-2 with TRBJ2-7; 11 bases align to TRBD1. Germline V gene sequence: CDR1 SGHTA, CDR2 FQGNSA. The CDR3 runs 14 residues. With V trimmed by 5 bases and J by 5 bases, 5 bases remained unmatched. This CDR3 is CASSPWDRGNEQYF. CDR3 DNA sequence: TGTGCCAGCAGCCCTTGGGACAGGGGGAACGAGCAGTACTTC.

This clonotype has ten or more counts. This sequence joins TRBV12-3 or TRBV12-4 and TRBJ2-3; D is perhaps TRBD1 (6 bases). V lost 6 bases to trimming and J lost 10 bases, with 20 bases between them. The CDR3 has 14 amino acids. The CDR3 protein is CASRLSTGSVSQYF. CDR3 DNA sequence: TGTGCCAGCAGACTTTCCACAGGGTCCGTTTCGCAGTATTTT.

This clonotype showed up just a few times. This chain joins TRBV25-1 and TRBJ1-2, with 9 bases fitting TRBD1. Germline CDR1 and CDR2: MGHDK and SYGVNS. The CDR3 length is 14 residues. The J segment lost 9 bases and the V segment lost 4 bases, leaving 9 bases of the junction unmatched. Here the CDR3 reads CASSAPGTGFRYTF. CDR3 nucleotides: TGTGCCAGCAGTGCACCCGGGACAGGGTTTCGCTACACCTTC.

This clonotype occurred many times. The V and J genes are TRBV6-1 and TRBJ1-6, with unresolved D. Germline loops: CDR1 MNHNS, CDR2 SASEGT. This CDR3 region has 13 residues. The V and J ends lost 8 bases and 8 bases respectively, with 13 bases between them. CDR3 protein: CASAQAWDSPLHF. CDR3 in DNA: TGTGCCAGCGCTCAGGCTTGGGATTCACCCCTCCACTTT.

In this sample, this clonotype turned up many times. The V gene is TRBV7-9, the J gene TRBJ2-7, with 8 bases that match TRBD1. CDR3 length: 14 residues. Germline CDR1 is SEHNR and CDR2 is FQNEAQ (reference sequence). After removal of 4 bases from V and 6 bases from J, the junction contained 8 bases not matched to a gene. CDR3 in amino acids: CASSSWTGPGEQYF. CDR3 DNA: TGTGCCAGCAGCTCTTGGACAGGGCCGGGCGAGCAGTACTTC. Together with reference TRBV7-9 and TRBJ2-7, the CDR3 gives the full variable domain: DTGVSQNPRHKITKRGQNVTFRCDPISEHNRLYWYRQTLGQGPEFLTYFQNEAQLEKSRLLSDRFSAERPKGSFSTLEIQRTEQGDSAMYLCASSSWTGPGEQYFGPGTRLTVT.

This clonotype was observed a handful of times. This chain uses TRBV6-5 with TRBJ1-2; 7 nucleotides agree with TRBD1. CDR1 and CDR2 from the germline V gene are MNHEY and SVGAGI. This CDR3 comprises 16 residues. V lost 0 bases, J lost 4 bases, and 8 bases stayed unmatched. CDR3 sequence reads: CASSYSVPAGGYGYTF. In nucleotides, the CDR3 is TGTGCCAGCAGTTACTCAGTCCCGGCAGGGGGCTATGGCTACACCTTC.

Many counts were recorded for this clonotype. This chain connects TRBV5-1 to TRBJ1-1, with a possible D match to TRBD1 (5 bases). The ends were cut back, 5 bases at V and 4 bases at J, with 15 bases in the middle. Germline V gene lookup returns CDR1 SGHRS and CDR2 YFSETQ. The CDR3 is made up of 14 amino acids. For the CDR3, the DNA is TGCGCCAGCAGAAGACTATCAGGGACCACTGAAGCTTTCTTT. Its protein is CASRRLSGTTEAFF.

The CDR3 DNA reads as TGTGCCAGTCAGCTTATATTGGCTGACAGGAGGAACACTGAAGCTTTCTTT. Encoded protein: CASQLILADRRNTEAFF. This chain uses TRBV11-2 with TRBJ1-1; D perhaps matches TRBD1 (6 bases). The germline V gene has CDR1 SGHAT and CDR2 FQNNGV. The CDR3 consists of 17 residues. The V end was cut by 9 bases, the J end by 1 base, with 24 bases between.

This clonotype was found many times. V gene TRBV6-1 combines with J gene TRBJ2-1; unclear D gene. The CDR3 totals 15 residues. The germline gives CDR1 MNHNS, CDR2 SASEGT. V was shortened by 3 bases and J by 8 bases, with 17 bases between the two germline ends. CDR3: CASSDDRRTGDEQFF. The CDR3 coding sequence is TGTGCCAGCAGTGACGACCGTCGTACGGGCGATGAGCAGTTCTTC.